Each of the 20 T cell receptor beta chains below was sequenced from the same sample in a study of cytomegalovirus exposure and HLA in healthy donors. Data came from immunoSEQ multiplex PCR; TCRdb stores just in-frame clones and leaves some out. In the table there are 180,000 or so clones, 75% to 85% of which are singletons. Material for sequencing was PBMCs. Source of these receptors: a woman aged 25-40 years in good health and CMV-seropositive.

The chain has TRBV11-3 and TRBJ2-1, with 8 positions matching TRBD1. Germline CDR1 SGHNT, CDR2 YENEEA. After removal of 10 bases from V and 2 bases from J, the junction contained 7 bases not matched to a gene. This CDR3 is 14 amino acids long. CDR3 sequence reads: CATRTGFAYNEQFF. In DNA form, the CDR3 reads TGTGCCACCCGGACAGGGTTTGCCTACAATGAGCAGTTCTTC.

This CDR3 reads CASSIEAGPGNTIYF. The CDR3 coding sequence is TGTGCCAGTAGTATAGAGGCGGGGCCTGGAAACACCATATATTTT. The chain carries TRBV19 and TRBJ1-3; tentative D call: TRBD1 (5 bases). The germline CDR1 and CDR2 sequences are LNHDA and SQIVND (reference sequence). The CDR3 runs 15 residues. With 0 bases removed from V and 2 bases from J, the gap between germline ends came to 8 bases.

This chain connects TRBV5-1 to TRBJ1-2, with TRBD1 identical over 10 bases. Germline assignment: CDR1 SGHRS and CDR2 YFSETQ. J gave up 5 bases and V 4 bases, and 11 bases lay outside the gene matches. This CDR3 has 16 amino acids. This CDR3 is CASSQGTGTGDYGYTF. In DNA form, the CDR3 reads TGCGCCAGCAGCCAGGGGACCGGGACAGGGGATTATGGCTACACCTTC.

The gene calls are TRBV11-2 and TRBJ1-2, with D uncertain. Germline V gives CDR1 SGHAT, CDR2 FQNNGV. V was shortened by 5 bases and J by 7 bases, with 17 bases between the two germline ends. The CDR3 has 14 amino acids. CDR3 residues: CASSPETRKSGYTF. In DNA, the CDR3 is TGTGCCAGCAGCCCAGAGACAAGGAAGAGTGGCTACACCTTC.

This clone showed up just a few times. V and J are TRBV6-5 and TRBJ2-3; D might be TRBD1 (6 bases). There are 13 residues in the CDR3. Trimming took off 6 bases at V and 4 bases at J, with 11 bases between the two ends. Germline V gene lookup returns CDR1 MNHEY and CDR2 SVGAGI. In DNA form, the CDR3 reads TGTGCCAGCAGCCGTACAGGGTCAGATACGCAGTATTTT. Its protein is CASSRTGSDTQYF.

The chain has TRBV4-1 and TRBJ1-2; possibly TRBD1 for D (5 bases). Deletions cut 5 bases from V and 1 base from J, with 14 bases between. The germline V gene has CDR1 MGHRA and CDR2 YSYEKL. CDR3 length equals 15 residues. The CDR3 region is CASSAYLQGNYGYTF. CDR3 nucleotides: TGCGCCAGCAGCGCATATCTTCAGGGTAACTATGGCTACACCTTC.

This chain joins TRBV6-5 and TRBJ2-7; 7 positions agree with TRBD1. CDR1 and CDR2 from the germline V gene are MNHEY and SVGAGI. CDR3 length: 14 residues. V lost 6 bases and J lost 2; bases outside the gene matches: 7. The CDR3, as DNA: TGTGCCAGCAGGATCGGGACAGCCACCTACGAGCAGTACTTC. It yields the protein CASRIGTATYEQYF.

This sequence joins TRBV20-1 and TRBJ2-7, with D uncertain. The CDR3 is made up of 10 amino acids. Trimming removed 5 bases at V and 5 bases at J, with 7 bases between. Germline values: CDR1 DFQATT, CDR2 SNEGSKA (reference sequence). The CDR3 bases are TGCAGTGCTCTTCTCCACGAGCAGTACTTC. It encodes CSALLHEQYF.

The chain has TRBV27 and TRBJ2-7; D is perhaps TRBD1 (6 bases). The CDR3 runs to 14 residues. V was clipped by 5 bases and J by 0 bases, with 11 bases between them. Germline CDR1 is MNHEY and CDR2 is SMNVEV (reference sequence). CDR3 bases: TGTGCCAGCAGTCTACAGGGAATCTCCTACGAGCAGTACTTC. As protein: CASSLQGISYEQYF.

This sequence joins TRBV2 and TRBJ1-1; 10 positions agree with TRBD1. With V trimmed by 5 bases and J by 6 bases, 12 bases remained unmatched. The CDR3 has 16 residues. Germline V gene data show CDR1 as SNHLY and CDR2 as FYNNEI. This CDR3 reads CASSRDRGLGSSEAFF. The CDR3 DNA reads TGTGCCAGCAGTCGAGACAGGGGGCTAGGGTCGTCTGAAGCTTTCTTT.

This chain connects TRBV6-5 to TRBJ1-5; 7 bases align to TRBD1. With 5 bases clipped from V and 5 bases from J, the junction kept 6 bases outside the gene matches. This CDR3 is 14 amino acids long. Germline CDR1 and CDR2: MNHEY and SVGAGI. CDR3 sequence reads: CASSTDRVYQPQHF. The CDR3 nucleotides are TGTGCCAGCAGTACAGACAGGGTGTATCAGCCCCAGCATTTT.

The chain links TRBV6-1 to TRBJ1-5; TRBD1 is a possible D gene (5 bases). Germline V gene sequence: CDR1 MNHNS, CDR2 SASEGT. The ends were cut back, 3 bases at V and 10 bases at J, with 13 bases in the middle. The CDR3 is 13 residues long. The CDR3 DNA reads as TGTGCCAGCAGTGAGCAGGGCACCACACCCCAGCATTTT. Its translation is CASSEQGTTPQHF.

Remarks on this clone: One end of the junction is discordant with germline, which a read error may explain. This rearrangement joins TRBV2 to TRBJ2-1; possibly TRBD1 for D (6 bases). Germline CDR1 is SNHLY and CDR2 is FYNNEI. This CDR3 is built from 13 residues. The CDR3 DNA is TGCGCCAGCAGCCATGGGACAAACAATGAGCAGTTCTTC. Translation gives CASSHGTNNEQFF.

This chain links TRBV14 with TRBJ2-2; D is perhaps TRBD2 (5 bases). The CDR3 has 14 amino acids. Germline assignment: CDR1 SGHDN and CDR2 FVKESK. Trimming pared 0 bases from V and 7 bases from J, leaving 9 bases between. In nucleotides, the CDR3 is TGTGCCAGCAGCCAAGATTCGGGGTTCGGGGAGCTGTTTTTT. Residues: CASSQDSGFGELFF.

The genes are TRBV18 and TRBJ2-3; D is unclear. Trimming shortened V by 0 bases and J by 1 base, and 14 bases separated the two germline ends. This CDR3 is built from 17 residues. Germline V gene data show CDR1 as KGHSH and CDR2 as LQKENI. CDR3 sequence reads: CASSPPLKASGTDTQYF. The CDR3 DNA follows: TGTGCCAGCTCACCACCCCTGAAAGCGTCGGGCACAGATACGCAGTATTTT.

The gene calls are TRBV25-1 and TRBJ2-7; D uncertain. The V end was cut by 2 bases, the J end by 9 bases, with 5 bases between. Germline V gene lookup returns CDR1 MGHDK and CDR2 SYGVNS. This CDR3 is built from 10 residues. DNA for the CDR3: TGTGCCAGCAGTGAAGTCCGGCAGTACTTC. Protein sequence: CASSEVRQYF.

This clone has a handful of counts. At one boundary the junction diverges from the germline segment, which might be a read error. Other DNA sequences of this sample code for an identical CDR3. The chain has TRBV7-9 and TRBJ2-7; D not certain. Germline CDR1 is SEHNR and CDR2 is FQNEAQ (reference sequence). This CDR3 has 13 residues. The CDR3 sequence is CASSQDSGYEQYF. The CDR3 bases are TGCGCCAGCAGCCAAGACTCCGGGTACGAGCAGTACTTC. Supplemented by reference TRBV7-9 and TRBJ2-7, the full variable domain reads DTGVSQNPRHKITKRGQNVTFRCDPISEHNRLYWYRQTLGQGPEFLTYFQNEAQLEKSRLLSDRFSAERPKGSFSTLEIQRTEQGDSAMYLCASSQDSGYEQYFGPGTRLTVT.

This sequence joins TRBV7-9 and TRBJ2-2; 7 nucleotides align to TRBD1. CDR3 length equals 15 residues. The ends lost 5 bases at V and 4 bases at J; junction bases unmatched: 7. Looked up from germline, CDR1 is SEHNR and CDR2 is FQNEAQ (reference sequence). CDR3 bases: TGTGCCAGCAGCCAAGGGGGCAGGGTCACCGGGGAGCTGTTTTTT. This codes for CASSQGGRVTGELFF.

This chain connects TRBV15 to TRBJ2-1; maybe TRBD2 (5 bases). There are 14 residues in the CDR3. Germline-derived CDR1 and CDR2 are LNHNV and YYDKDF (reference sequence). V lost 6 bases to trimming and J lost 1 base, with 10 bases between them. In DNA form, the CDR3 reads TGTGCCACCAGTCGAACGGGGTCCTACAATGAGCAGTTCTTC. It encodes CATSRTGSYNEQFF.

The chain has TRBV5-1 and TRBJ2-1; no clear D. Trimming pared 4 bases from V and 6 bases from J, leaving 8 bases between. Germline V CDR1 and CDR2: SGHRS, YFSETQ. The CDR3 is made up of 12 amino acids. The CDR3 reads CASSTDLNEQFF. In DNA form, the CDR3 reads TGCGCCAGCAGCACAGACCTCAATGAGCAGTTCTTC. The full variable domain, in which reference TRBV5-1 and TRBJ2-1 provide the parts outside the CDR3, is KAGVTQTPRYLIKTRGQQVTLSCSPISGHRSVSWYQQTPGQGLQFLFEYFSETQRNKGNFPGRFSGRQFSNSRSEMNVSTLELGDSALYLCASSTDLNEQFFGPGTRLTVL.